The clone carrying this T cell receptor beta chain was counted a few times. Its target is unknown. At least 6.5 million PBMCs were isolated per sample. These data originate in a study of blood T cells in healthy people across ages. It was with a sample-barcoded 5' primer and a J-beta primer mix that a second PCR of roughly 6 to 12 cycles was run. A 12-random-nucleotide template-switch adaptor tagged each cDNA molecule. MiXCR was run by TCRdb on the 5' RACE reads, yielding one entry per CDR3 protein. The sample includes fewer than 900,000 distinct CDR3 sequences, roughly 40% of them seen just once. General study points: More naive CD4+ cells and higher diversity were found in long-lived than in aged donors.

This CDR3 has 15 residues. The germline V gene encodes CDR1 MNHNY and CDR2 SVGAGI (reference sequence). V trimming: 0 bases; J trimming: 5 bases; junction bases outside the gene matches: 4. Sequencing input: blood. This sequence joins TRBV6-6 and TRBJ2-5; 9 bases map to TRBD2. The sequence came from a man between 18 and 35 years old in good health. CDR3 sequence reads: CASSYSGTSSETQYF. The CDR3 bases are TGTGCCAGCAGTTACTCCGGGACTAGCTCGGAGACCCAGTACTTC.